Below, 22 T cell receptor beta chains from the same sample are listed, as sequenced in a study of T cells in women clearing cervical HPV infection. Generated by immunoSEQ multiplex PCR, the TCRdb table keeps only in-frame clones and is missing some. This table lists tens of thousands of clones. Sequencing used blood buffy coat. The receptor source for this set is a woman aged 18 to 75 with a cervical HPV16 infection that either progressed to CIN3+ or cleared (not recorded which).

Regarding this clone: The read finishes 3 residues shy of the CDR3 end, and the germline J gene is used to complete it. The chain uses TRBV29-1 and TRBJ1-1; no firm D call. Germline V gene sequence: CDR1 SQVTM, CDR2 ANQGSEA. V lost 4 bases, J lost 4 bases, and 10 bases lay in between. This CDR3 contains 12 residues. The CDR3 protein is CSVARQRTEAFF. The sequenced part of the CDR3 DNA is TGCAGCGTTGCCCGACAACGCACTGAA. Using reference TRBV29-1 and TRBJ1-1 for the parts outside the CDR3, the full variable domain is SAVISQKPSRDICQRGTSLTIQCQVDSQVTMMFWYRQQPGQSLTLIATANQGSEATYESGFVIDKFPISRPNLTFSTLTVSNMSPEDSSIYLCSVARQRTEAFFGQGTRLTVV.

Points on this clone: Sequencing ends 3 residues short of the CDR3 end; the germline J gene provides the rest. The J gene is TRBJ2-1, the V gene TRBV7-3, with D possibly being TRBD1 (5 bases). V was cut by 8 bases and J by 1 base, with 15 bases left in between. The CDR3 totals 15 residues. Germline lookup yields CDR1 SGHTA and CDR2 FQGTGA. The DNA read from the CDR3 is TGTGCCAGCTCGGCAACAGGTTCTTCCTACAATGAG. Translated: CASSATGSSYNE. The full-length CDR3 reads as CASSATGSSYNEQFF.

A note on this clone: The junction departs from germline at one end; a sequencing error may be responsible. The read gets to within 3 residues of the CDR3 end, and the germline J gene fills in the rest. The rearrangement joins TRBV14 to TRBJ1-6; no clear D gene. This CDR3 has 13 amino acids. CDR1 is SGHDN, CDR2 FVKESK, per germline. Here the CDR3 reads CASSQEYISPLHF. Partial CDR3 DNA: TGTGCCAGCAGCCAAGAGTATATTTCACCC.

Turning to this clone: The read ends 3 residues shy of where the CDR3 ends; the end is completed using the germline J gene. The chain links TRBV4-1 to TRBJ1-6; D remains unclear. This CDR3 has 17 residues. CDR1 is MGHRA and CDR2 is YSYEKL in the germline V gene. The germline V and J ends were trimmed by 4 bases and 7 bases, with 20 bases remaining between them. The CDR3 here is CASSLTRLDSRNSPLHF. The CDR3 DNA, read in part, is TGCGCCAGCAGCCTCACACGTTTGGACTCAAGAAATTCACCC.

To note about this clone: The CDR3 goes on 3 residues after the read ends, and that part is filled in from the germline J gene. The V call is TRBV18, the J call TRBJ1-3, with TRBD1 matching 8 bases. This CDR3 is built from 16 residues. Trimming removed 3 bases from V and 2 bases from J; junction bases left unmatched: 6. Germline CDR1 is KGHSH and CDR2 is LQKENI. The sequenced part of the CDR3 DNA is TGTGCCAGCTCACCCTCAGGGGGCAGGACTGGAAACACC. Translated, it gives CASSPSGGRTGNT. The entire CDR3 sequence reads CASSPSGGRTGNTIYF.

Worth noting for this clone: The read halts 3 residues ahead of the CDR3 end, with the missing end drawn from the germline J gene. The chain uses TRBV19 and TRBJ1-1, with TRBD1 identical over 9 bases. The CDR3 extends over 16 amino acids. CDR1 is LNHDA, CDR2 SQIVND, per germline (reference sequence). V lost 5 bases and J lost 2; bases outside the gene matches: 9. The CDR3 protein is CASSPRDRAINTEAFF. The sequenced CDR3 bases are TGTGCCAGTAGTCCCCGGGACAGGGCGATTAACACTGAA.

A note on this clone: The missing CDR3 end, 3 residues past where the read stops, is filled in from the germline J gene. The rearrangement uses TRBV7-2 and TRBJ1-1, with 7 bases that match TRBD1. J lost 0 bases, V lost 5 bases, and 6 bases had no gene match. The CDR3 covers 15 residues. Germline V gives CDR1 SGHTA, CDR2 FQGNSA. The CDR3 region is CASSTGQVMNTEAFF. CDR3 DNA, as far as it was read: TGTGCCAGCAGCACAGGACAGGTCATGAACACTGAA.

About this clone: The CDR3 end lies 3 residues beyond the end of the read and is filled in from the germline J gene. The rearrangement joins TRBV20-1 to TRBJ1-3; perhaps TRBD1 as D (6 bases). CDR3 length: 14 residues. V lost 6 bases and J lost 5, with 17 bases in between. Germline values: CDR1 DFQATT, CDR2 SNEGSKA (reference sequence). Partial CDR3 DNA: TGCAGTGCCCCGGAGCAGGGGATGAGAAACACC. Its protein product is CSAPEQGMRNT. The CDR3 in its entirety is CSAPEQGMRNTIYF.

Incomplete CDR3 DNA: TGTGCCAGCAGCTCGCTGCAAGACAGCAATTCACCG. Translating it yields CASSSLQDSNSP. The full-length CDR3 reads as CASSSLQDSNSPLFF. V usage is TRBV7-6 and J usage is TRBJ2-2; perhaps TRBD1 as D (5 bases). Read sequence stops 3 residues before the CDR3 end, and the germline J gene provides the missing end. Germline-derived CDR1 and CDR2 are SGHVS and FNYEAQ. The CDR3 contains 15 residues.

In the case of this clone: The CDR3 extends 3 residues past the end of the read, so its final part is completed from the germline J gene. This sequence joins TRBV7-8 and TRBJ1-5; no definite D call. Germline values: CDR1 SGHVS, CDR2 FQNEAQ. The germline V and J ends were trimmed by 7 bases and 2 bases, with 9 bases remaining between them. The CDR3 has 13 residues. The chain's CDR3 is CASTAGGNQPQHF. The CDR3 bases that were read are TGTGCCAGCACGGCAGGTGGCAATCAGCCC.

Worth noting for this clone: The CDR3 goes on 3 residues after the read ends, and that part is filled in from the germline J gene. The chain is built from TRBV19 and TRBJ2-1; 9 bases are a match to TRBD1. This CDR3 region has 15 residues. V was clipped by 8 bases and J by 5 bases; unmatched bases: 10. CDR1 and CDR2 (germline): LNHDA, SQIVND (reference sequence). CDR3 bases read: TGTGCCAGTCGGGATTCGCGGACAGGGGACAATGAG. This codes for CASRDSRTGDNE. The whole CDR3 protein reads CASRDSRTGDNEQFF.

With regard to this clone: The observed sequence ends 3 residues before the CDR3 terminus, with the missing tail filled in from the germline J gene. The rearrangement joins TRBV29-1 to TRBJ1-3, with 7 bases that match TRBD1. There are 12 residues in the CDR3. CDR1 is SQVTM and CDR2 is ANQGSEA in the germline V gene. Here the CDR3 reads CSVGTEGRDIYF. The CDR3 DNA, read in part, is TGCAGCGTGGGGACAGAGGGTCGTGAT.

With regard to this clone: Coverage ceases 3 residues before the CDR3 finishes, and the germline J gene fills in the end. The chain is built from TRBV7-6 and TRBJ2-2, with unresolved D. The CDR3 contains 14 residues. Germline V gene sequence: CDR1 SGHVS, CDR2 FNYEAQ. Trimming left V 1 base short and J 6 bases short, with 9 bases between. The CDR3 reads CASSLVRVSGELFF. The DNA read from the CDR3 is TGTGCCAGCAGCTTAGTCCGTGTCTCCGGGGAG.

As regards this clone: The read ends 3 residues before the CDR3 terminus; that terminus is restored from the germline J gene. The genes are TRBV30 and TRBJ1-2, with D unresolved. The CDR3 consists of 11 residues. Germline CDR1 reads GTSNPN; CDR2 reads SVGIG (reference sequence). With 5 bases removed from V and 3 bases from J, the gap between germline ends came to 7 bases. CDR3 sequence: CAWRQDYGYTF. The sequenced part of the CDR3 DNA is TGTGCCTGGCGACAAGACTATGGC. Filled out from reference TRBV30 and TRBJ1-2, the complete variable domain reads SQTIHQWPATLVQPVGSPLSLECTVEGTSNPNLYWYRQAAGRGLQLLFYSVGIGQISSEVPQNLSASRPQDRQFILSSKKLLLSDSGFYLCAWRQDYGYTFGSGTRLTVV.

For this clone: The read falls 3 residues short of the CDR3 end, and the missing part is taken from the germline J gene. The chain uses TRBV11-2 and TRBJ1-4; 11 nucleotides line up with TRBD1. After removal of 5 bases from V and 7 bases from J, the junction contained 3 bases not matched to a gene. The CDR3 has 14 residues. Per germline, CDR1 SGHAT and CDR2 FQNNGV. CDR3 in amino acids: CASSVGTGGEKLFF. CDR3 DNA (partial): TGTGCCAGCAGCGTAGGGACAGGGGGTGAAAAA. Full variable domain (rest looked up from reference TRBV11-2 and TRBJ1-4): EAGVAQSPRYKIIEKRQSVAFWCNPISGHATLYWYQQILGQGPKLLIQFQNNGVVDDSQLPKDRFSAERLKGVDSTLKIQPAKLEDSAVYLCASSVGTGGEKLFFGSGTQLSVL.

Remarks on this clone: The read ends 3 residues early relative to the CDR3; the germline J gene fills the gap. At the DNA level, this CDR3 is encoded by other sequences in the same sample as well. V is TRBV6-2 or TRBV6-3 and J is TRBJ1-3; D not certain. Germline CDR1 and CDR2: MNHEY and SVGEGT. The CDR3 totals 12 residues. Here the CDR3 reads CASTPLAGGIYF. The CDR3 DNA, read in part, is TGTGCCAGCACTCCACTAGCGGGAGGA.

Comments on this clone: Coverage ceases 3 residues before the CDR3 finishes, and the germline J gene fills in the end. The gene calls are TRBV10-3 and TRBJ2-7; possibly TRBD2 for D (5 bases). The V and J ends lost 4 bases and 3 bases respectively, with 13 bases between them. The length of the CDR3 is 14 residues. CDR1 is ENHRY and CDR2 is SYGVKD in the germline V gene. CDR3 amino acids: CAISVAGGLYEQYF. CDR3 DNA, as far as it was read: TGTGCCATCAGTGTCGCAGGAGGTCTCTACGAG.

As regards this clone: The sequence runs out 3 residues before the end of the CDR3; the remainder is reconstructed from the germline J gene. V gene TRBV7-8 combines with J gene TRBJ2-7; a possible D gene is TRBD1 (6 bases). Germline assignment: CDR1 SGHVS and CDR2 FQNEAQ. The V end lost 1 base, the J end lost 2 bases, and 9 bases lay between the germline ends. There are 14 residues in the CDR3. CDR3 DNA (partial): TGTGCCAGCAGCTTAGGGACAGTAGCCTACGAG. Its protein product is CASSLGTVAYE. The full CDR3 sequence reads CASSLGTVAYEQYF. Full variable domain (missing parts from reference TRBV7-8 and TRBJ2-7): GAGVSQSPRYKVAKRGQDVALRCDPISGHVSLFWYQQALGQGPEFLTYFQNEAQLDKSGLPSDRFFAERPEGSVSTLKIQRTQQEDSAVYLCASSLGTVAYEQYFGPGTRLTVT.

As to this clone: The CDR3 end lies 3 residues beyond the end of the read and is filled in from the germline J gene. The rearrangement uses TRBV29-1 and TRBJ1-3; D is unclear. Germline CDR1 is SQVTM and CDR2 is ANQGSEA. The V end lost 2 bases, the J end lost 4 bases, and 9 bases lay between the germline ends. CDR3 length: 13 amino acids. CDR3 DNA, as far as it was read: TGCAGCGTTGAATGGGCTTTCGGAAACACC. As protein: CSVEWAFGNT. The whole CDR3 sequence is CSVEWAFGNTIYF. Full variable domain (missing parts from reference TRBV29-1 and TRBJ1-3): SAVISQKPSRDICQRGTSLTIQCQVDSQVTMMFWYRQQPGQSLTLIATANQGSEATYESGFVIDKFPISRPNLTFSTLTVSNMSPEDSSIYLCSVEWAFGNTIYFGEGSWLTVV.

In regard to this clone: The sequenced fragment ends 3 residues before the CDR3 boundary, so the rest is inferred from the germline J gene. V gene TRBV29-1 combines with J gene TRBJ1-4, with TRBD1 identical over 7 bases. The ends lost 5 bases at V and 7 bases at J; junction bases unmatched: 7. The CDR3 totals 13 residues. Germline loops: CDR1 SQVTM, CDR2 ANQGSEA. The covered CDR3 bases are TGCAGCGTTACCGGGACAGTGGTTGAAAAA. Amino acids: CSVTGTVVEK. The full CDR3 is CSVTGTVVEKLFF.

Details on this clone: With the read ending 3 residues before the CDR3 end, the germline J gene is used to fill in that end. This sequence joins TRBV30 and TRBJ2-3; the D is unclear. Germline CDR1 and CDR2: GTSNPN and SVGIG (reference sequence). Trimming pared 0 bases from V and 5 bases from J, leaving 6 bases between. The CDR3 consists of 12 residues. Incomplete CDR3 DNA: TGTGCCTGGAGTGTAAACGGAGATACG. It is translated as CAWSVNGDT. The whole CDR3 is CAWSVNGDTQYF.

Of note for this clone: The read is 3 residues too short to cover the CDR3 end, so that end is filled in from the germline J gene. The same CDR3 can be traced to other DNA sequences in this sample. The chain has TRBV19 and TRBJ2-1, with 7 bases fitting TRBD2. Germline V gene data show CDR1 as LNHDA and CDR2 as SQIVND (reference sequence). J gave up 4 bases and V 2 bases, and 5 bases lay outside the gene matches. The length of the CDR3 is 15 residues. CDR3 amino acids: CASSIRSGVYNEQFF. The part of the CDR3 DNA that was read is TGTGCCAGTAGTATAAGGAGCGGGGTGTACAATGAG.